The 16 T cell receptor beta chains in this list originate from one sample, sequenced in a study of cytomegalovirus exposure and HLA in healthy donors. The PCR contained 60 Vbeta and 13 Jbeta primers. The repertoire was sequenced with immunoSEQ multiplex PCR; TCRdb's copy has only in-frame clones and lacks some. The top ten clones hold 1.3% of a sample with about 140,000 clones, roughly two thirds of them seen once. The sequencing input was PBMCs. These receptors originate from a woman in her thirties or forties in good health and CMV-seronegative.

The chain has TRBV5-1 and TRBJ2-3; 9 bases align to TRBD2. The CDR3 has 15 residues. Germline lookup yields CDR1 SGHRS and CDR2 YFSETQ. V trimming: 2 bases; J trimming: 2 bases; junction bases outside the gene matches: 3. In nucleotides, the CDR3 is TGCGCCAGCAGCTTCCCTAGCGGGACCACAGATACGCAGTATTTT. Amino acid sequence: CASSFPSGTTDTQYF.

The chain couples TRBV28 to TRBJ1-5, with a weak D call TRBD1 (5 bases). The CDR3 has 14 residues. Per the germline V gene, CDR1 is MDHEN and CDR2 is SYDVKM. Trimming pared 5 bases from V and 2 bases from J, leaving 10 bases between. CDR3 bases: TGTGCCAGCAGTATAGGAGGGGGCAATCAGCCCCAGCATTTT. Residues: CASSIGGGNQPQHF.

This clone was seen only a few times. The chain joins TRBV7-9 to TRBJ2-1; D not resolved. V shed 3 bases and J shed 8 bases, with 11 bases lying between them. The CDR3 runs to 13 residues. Germline loops: CDR1 SEHNR, CDR2 FQNEAQ (reference sequence). The chain's CDR3 is CASSFLVADEQFF. The CDR3 DNA is TGTGCCAGCAGCTTCCTAGTCGCCGATGAGCAGTTCTTC.

As for this clone: Given the absence of the conserved phenylalanine or tryptophan at the CDR3 end, a read error is likely. CDR3 protein: CASSEGRSGNIQYL. CDR3 in DNA: TGTGCCAGCAGTGAAGGCAGGTCTGGAAACATTCAGTACCTC. V usage is TRBV2 and J usage is TRBJ2-4; D ambiguous. The ends were cut back, 1 base at V and 6 bases at J, with 10 bases in the middle. The CDR3 covers 14 residues. CDR1 and CDR2 (germline): SNHLY, FYNNEI.

This clone was observed a handful of times. The rearrangement links TRBV2 to TRBJ2-3; no firm D call. The CDR3 is 14 residues long. V dropped 4 bases and J dropped 0 bases, with 8 bases sitting between them. Germline V gene data show CDR1 as SNHLY and CDR2 as FYNNEI. This CDR3 is CASSGGISTDTQYF. In DNA form, the CDR3 reads TGTGCCAGCAGTGGAGGTATTAGCACAGATACGCAGTATTTT.

The J gene is TRBJ1-1, the V gene TRBV7-9; D is unclear. Trimming shortened V by 2 bases and J by 0 bases, and 10 bases separated the two germline ends. This CDR3 comprises 15 residues. Looked up from germline, CDR1 is SEHNR and CDR2 is FQNEAQ (reference sequence). CDR3 sequence (DNA): TGTGCCAGCAGCTTAAATGTACGAGTGAACACTGAAGCTTTCTTT. Amino acid sequence: CASSLNVRVNTEAFF.

The chain carries TRBV5-1 and TRBJ1-4, with D possibly being TRBD1 (5 bases). Trimming cost V 0 bases and J 3 bases, with 9 bases left between them. Germline CDR1 reads SGHRS; CDR2 reads YFSETQ. This CDR3 is 15 amino acids long. The CDR3 sequence: CASSLGGAANEKLFF. Here the CDR3 DNA reads TGCGCCAGCAGCTTGGGGGGCGCAGCTAATGAAAAACTGTTTTTT.

This clone was counted only a few times. The chain has TRBV5-4 and TRBJ2-2; tentative D call: TRBD1 (5 bases). The V and J ends lost 0 bases and 3 bases respectively, with 9 bases between them. The CDR3 length is 15 residues. Germline loops: CDR1 SGHNT, CDR2 YYREEE (reference sequence). CDR3 protein: CASSLGGSYTGELFF. In nucleotides, the CDR3 is TGTGCCAGCAGCTTGGGGGGCAGCTACACCGGGGAGCTGTTTTTT.

The V call is TRBV7-9, the J call TRBJ2-5; the match to TRBD2 covers 10 bases. CDR3 length: 15 amino acids. V shed 3 bases, J shed 2 bases, and the junction held 3 bases outside the gene matches. The V gene's germline CDR1 is SEHNR and CDR2 FQNEAQ (reference sequence). CDR3: CASSFSSGGQETQYF. The CDR3 DNA follows: TGTGCCAGCAGCTTTTCTAGCGGGGGACAAGAGACCCAGTACTTC.

The chain links TRBV15 to TRBJ2-3, with TRBD1 matching 8 bases. V was pared by 3 bases and J by 1 base, with 3 bases of the junction left unmatched. This CDR3 is 15 amino acids long. Germline lookup yields CDR1 LNHNV and CDR2 YYDKDF (reference sequence). The CDR3 region has the DNA TGTGCCACCAGCAGGCAGGGACAGGGCACAGATACGCAGTATTTT. Protein product: CATSRQGQGTDTQYF.

The chain combines TRBV2 with TRBJ1-2, with TRBD1 matching over 10 bases. The CDR3 has 14 residues. V lost 7 bases and J lost 2; bases outside the gene matches: 4. Per the germline V gene, CDR1 is SNHLY and CDR2 is FYNNEI. CDR3 loop: CASNLDRGNYGYTF. DNA for the CDR3: TGTGCCAGCAATTTGGACAGGGGGAACTATGGCTACACCTTC.

In DNA, the CDR3 is TGCGCCAGCAGCTTGGGGGGGGGCCACAATGAGCAGTTCTTC. It encodes CASSLGGGHNEQFF. The genes are TRBV5-1 and TRBJ2-1, with D tentatively TRBD2 (7 bases). Trimming cost V 0 bases and J 5 bases, with 9 bases left between them. The CDR3 contains 14 residues. Germline V gene lookup returns CDR1 SGHRS and CDR2 YFSETQ.

The chain carries TRBV27 and TRBJ1-2, with TRBD1 matching 8 bases. This CDR3 comprises 15 residues. V was clipped by 3 bases and J by 8 bases; unmatched bases: 11. Looked up from germline, CDR1 is MNHEY and CDR2 is SMNVEV (reference sequence). The CDR3 protein is CASSLGPQGAEGYTF. CDR3 DNA sequence: TGTGCCAGCAGTTTGGGGCCTCAGGGGGCAGAAGGCTACACCTTC.

This clone was seen a single time. The chain links TRBV27 to TRBJ1-6; 10 nucleotides align to TRBD1. The junction had 4 bases not matched to a gene; V was cut back by 4 bases and J by 7 bases. This CDR3 is built from 15 residues. Looked up from germline, CDR1 is MNHEY and CDR2 is SMNVEV (reference sequence). CDR3 amino acids: CASSSGGQGNSPLHF. In DNA, the CDR3 is TGTGCCAGCAGTTCCGGGGGACAGGGGAATTCACCCCTCCACTTT.

Regarding this clone: The junction does not match germline at one end; this may be a read error. This chain links TRBV7-9 with TRBJ2-5; D is possibly TRBD1 (7 bases). CDR1 is SEHNR and CDR2 is FQNEAQ in the germline V gene (reference sequence). The CDR3 runs 15 residues. The CDR3 DNA is TGTTCCAGCAGCTTGGGGGATCAGGGGGGAGAGACCCAGTACTTC. This gives the protein CSSSLGDQGGETQYF.

The rearrangement uses TRBV28 and TRBJ1-5; possible D gene TRBD1, 5 bases. The germline gives CDR1 MDHEN, CDR2 SYDVKM. Trimming left V 7 bases short and J 5 bases short, with 15 bases between. The CDR3 consists of 14 residues. The CDR3 spells CASMGPEGYQPQHF. The CDR3 DNA reads TGTGCCAGCATGGGCCCGGAGGGGTATCAGCCCCAGCATTTT.